The 23 T cell receptor beta chains in this list originate from one sample, sequenced in a study of CD8 T cells in ankylosing spondylitis. A single record per CDR3 protein comes from TCRdb applying MiXCR to the 5' RACE reads. Seen here are some 200,000 distinct CDR3 sequences, 18% observed once, and the top ten hold approximately 4%. Specimen: blood, either unsorted or a sorted T cell fraction (not recorded which). The receptors derive from a male donor aged 5-29 years with ankylosing spondylitis or in good health (not recorded which).

The genes are TRBV5-4 and TRBJ2-1; no definite D call. Looked up from germline, CDR1 is SGHNT and CDR2 is YYREEE (reference sequence). With 0 bases removed from V and 9 bases from J, the gap between germline ends came to 4 bases. The CDR3 has 11 residues. The CDR3 DNA sequence: TGTGCCAGCAGCTTGGAGCGTGAGCAGTTCTTC. This codes for CASSLEREQFF.

The genes are TRBV7-6 and TRBJ2-1, with TRBD2 matching 13 bases. The CDR3 length is 14 residues. V lost 3 bases, J lost 9 bases, and 2 bases stayed unmatched. Germline CDR1 SGHVS, CDR2 FNYEAQ. In DNA form, the CDR3 reads TGTGCCAGCAGCTTGGGACTAGCGGGACTTGAGCAGTTCTTC. Protein product: CASSLGLAGLEQFF.

This clonotype was recorded at least ten times. V is TRBV3-1 and J is TRBJ1-5; TRBD1 is a possible D gene (5 bases). CDR1 is LGHDT and CDR2 is YNNKEL in the germline V gene (reference sequence). CDR3 length: 13 amino acids. Trimming pared 4 bases from V and 5 bases from J, leaving 9 bases between. CDR3 in DNA: TGTGCCAGCAGCCTCGACAGATATCAGCCCCAGCATTTT. Its protein is CASSLDRYQPQHF.

The rearrangement joins TRBV20-1 to TRBJ2-3, with 10 bases matching TRBD2. This CDR3 has 14 residues. The J segment lost 3 bases and the V segment lost 4 bases, leaving 4 bases of the junction unmatched. The germline V gene has CDR1 DFQATT and CDR2 SNEGSKA (reference sequence). Here the CDR3 reads CSAKAGGPTDTQYF. The CDR3 DNA follows: TGCAGTGCTAAAGCGGGAGGGCCAACAGATACGCAGTATTTT.

Ten or more counts support this clonotype. The V and J genes are TRBV10-3 and TRBJ2-1, with a possible D match to TRBD1 (5 bases). Trimming left V 6 bases short and J 6 bases short, with 18 bases between. Germline V gene lookup returns CDR1 ENHRY and CDR2 SYGVKD. The CDR3 has 15 amino acids. This CDR3 reads CAISVGQGIFNEQFF. The CDR3 nucleotides are TGTGCCATCAGCGTGGGGCAGGGTATCTTCAATGAGCAGTTCTTC.

The J gene is TRBJ2-1, the V gene TRBV29-1; the D is unclear. This CDR3 is 14 amino acids long. The germline V and J ends were trimmed by 3 bases and 5 bases, with 14 bases remaining between them. CDR1 is SQVTM, CDR2 ANQGSEA, per germline. CDR3: CSVESGPYNNEQFF. The CDR3, as DNA: TGCAGCGTTGAGTCCGGCCCTTATAACAATGAGCAGTTCTTC.

This clonotype has at least ten counts. The J gene is TRBJ1-6, the V gene TRBV11-2; D possibly corresponds to TRBD1 (5 bases). V gave up 4 bases and J gave up 7 bases, with 14 bases separating them. This CDR3 has 15 amino acids. CDR1 and CDR2 (germline): SGHAT, FQNNGV. The CDR3 coding sequence is TGTGCCAGCAGCTATGGACAATTAGGGAATTCACCCCTCCACTTT. It specifies CASSYGQLGNSPLHF.

The chain carries TRBV29-1 and TRBJ2-3; D gene ambiguous. Per the germline V gene, CDR1 is SQVTM and CDR2 is ANQGSEA. V was trimmed by 7 bases and J by 2 bases, leaving 7 bases between them. The CDR3 totals 11 residues. Here the CDR3 DNA reads TGCAGCGGCAAGTACACAGATACGCAGTATTTT. Its translation is CSGKYTDTQYF.

This clonotype was observed at least ten times. This chain connects TRBV12-5 to TRBJ2-1, with D perhaps TRBD1 (6 bases). The ends were cut back, 0 bases at V and 5 bases at J, with 11 bases in the middle. The CDR3 sequence is 15 residues long. In germline, CDR1 is LGHNT, CDR2 FRNRAP. CDR3 residues: CASGLVQGQDNEQFF. The CDR3 DNA sequence: TGTGCTAGTGGTTTGGTACAGGGTCAGGACAATGAGCAGTTCTTC.

The table lists this clonotype with many counts. This rearrangement joins TRBV12-3 or TRBV12-4 to TRBJ1-5; D is unresolved. The CDR3 extends over 14 amino acids. V lost 7 bases and J lost 10, with 20 bases in between. The CDR3 sequence is CASMYGRLKSPQHF. CDR3 nucleotides: TGTGCCAGCATGTATGGCCGATTAAAGTCTCCCCAGCATTTT.

This clonotype was counted at least ten times. This chain connects TRBV21-1 to TRBJ2-4. TRBV21-1 is designated a pseudogene. The CDR3 has 14 residues. CDR3 loop: CASTTLSAKNIQYF. CDR3 sequence (DNA): TGTGCCAGCACCACATTGTCGGCCAAAAACATTCAGTACTTC.

The chain joins TRBV20-1 to TRBJ2-7; TRBD2 aligns across 7 bases. The CDR3 has 14 amino acids. V lost 6 bases to trimming and J lost 7 bases; unmatched junction nucleotides: 15. Germline assignment: CDR1 DFQATT and CDR2 SNEGSKA (reference sequence). CDR3 region: CSAQSAGALEEQYV. The CDR3 nucleotides are TGCAGTGCACAGAGTGCGGGAGCCCTTGAGGAGCAGTACGTC.

This clonotype was counted at least ten times. The chain employs TRBV27 and TRBJ1-6; a possible D gene is TRBD1 (5 bases). CDR1 MNHEY and CDR2 SMNVEV come from the germline V gene (reference sequence). The CDR3 has 14 residues. V was trimmed by 5 bases and J by 14 bases, leaving 19 bases between them. CDR3 sequence (DNA): TGTGCCAGCAGTCCAACTCGGACATCTCCTTCCCTCCACTTT. Translated, it gives CASSPTRTSPSLHF.

This clonotype was observed at least ten times. The V gene is TRBV6-5, the J gene TRBJ2-7, with TRBD2 matching over 10 bases. V shed 2 bases and J 3 bases; nucleotides not matched to a gene: 4. This CDR3 contains 15 residues. Germline assignment: CDR1 MNHEY and CDR2 SVGAGI. CDR3 amino acids: CASSYAPSGSYEQYF. The CDR3 region has the DNA TGTGCCAGCAGTTACGCCCCTAGCGGGAGCTACGAGCAGTACTTC.

This clonotype was detected many times. The V gene is TRBV11-2, the J gene TRBJ2-7; no reliable D call. V was pared by 6 bases and J by 3 bases, with 9 bases between. This CDR3 region has 12 residues. The germline V gene encodes CDR1 SGHAT and CDR2 FQNNGV. In DNA form, the CDR3 reads TGTGCCAGCAGTAATGGGATCTACGAGCAGTACGTC. Translated: CASSNGIYEQYV.

The table lists this clonotype with many counts. V and J are TRBV7-2 and TRBJ2-1, with 11 bases lining up with TRBD2. V shed 2 bases, J shed 6 bases, and the junction held 3 bases outside the gene matches. Germline CDR1 is SGHTA and CDR2 is FQGNSA. The CDR3 is made up of 15 amino acids. This chain's CDR3 is CASSLSSGRANEQFF. The CDR3 DNA is TGTGCCAGCAGCTTAAGTAGCGGGAGGGCCAATGAGCAGTTCTTC.

This clonotype was recorded many times. The V call is TRBV6-5, the J call TRBJ2-7; possible D gene TRBD2, 5 bases. V shed 8 bases and J shed 3 bases, with 14 bases lying between them. Germline V gene lookup returns CDR1 MNHEY and CDR2 SVGAGI. The CDR3 spans 13 residues. This chain's CDR3 is CASWTSSLYEQYF. CDR3 DNA sequence: TGTGCCAGCTGGACTTCTTCTCTCTACGAGCAGTACTTC.

This clonotype was counted ten times or more. The chain employs TRBV7-9 and TRBJ2-5; 8 nucleotides align to TRBD2. The V and J ends lost 1 base and 5 bases, in that order; junction bases with no gene match: 6. The CDR3 consists of 15 residues. Per the germline V gene, CDR1 is SEHNR and CDR2 is FQNEAQ (reference sequence). CDR3 residues: CASSLVGREDETQYF. The CDR3, as DNA: TGTGCCAGCAGCTTAGTCGGGCGGGAGGACGAGACCCAGTACTTC.

This clonotype was seen repeatedly, ten times or more. V gene TRBV6-1 combines with J gene TRBJ1-2, with D maybe TRBD1 (6 bases). Germline CDR1 is MNHNS and CDR2 is SASEGT. Trimming took off 5 bases at V and 7 bases at J, with 8 bases between the two ends. This CDR3 is built from 11 residues. The DNA for the CDR3 is TGTGCCAGCAGTAGAGGGGGTGGCTACACCTTC. It encodes CASSRGGGYTF.

In its sample, this clonotype was seen a few times. The V gene is TRBV7-2, the J gene TRBJ2-1; 9 bases are shared with TRBD2. With V trimmed by 4 bases and J by 6 bases, 10 bases remained unmatched. Germline CDR1 SGHTA, CDR2 FQGNSA. The CDR3 spans 16 residues. For the CDR3, the DNA is TGTGCCAGCAGCTCCTCCCATAGCGGGAGATTCAATGAGCAGTTCTTC. Translation: CASSSSHSGRFNEQFF.

This clonotype was counted at least ten times. The chain employs TRBV7-2 and TRBJ2-1, with D possibly TRBD2 on 5 matching bases. This CDR3 comprises 16 residues. Germline V gene sequence: CDR1 SGHTA, CDR2 FQGNSA. V shed 0 bases and J shed 3 bases, with 12 bases lying between them. The CDR3 bases are TGTGCCAGCAGCTTAGCCCGTCTAGCCGGCTACAATGAGCAGTTCTTC. Residues: CASSLARLAGYNEQFF.

At least ten counts were recorded for this clonotype. The CDR3 protein is CASSQESGLANTEAFF. The CDR3 DNA reads as TGCGCCAGCAGCCAAGAGTCAGGGCTAGCGAACACTGAAGCTTTCTTT. The V call is TRBV4-3, the J call TRBJ1-1, with a tentative D call TRBD1 (5 bases). V lost 0 bases and J lost 1, with 12 bases in between. The CDR3 has 16 amino acids. The germline V gene has CDR1 LGHNA and CDR2 YSLEER.

This clonotype was observed many times. The chain combines TRBV12-3 or TRBV12-4 with TRBJ2-1; the D gene is possibly TRBD2 (5 bases). CDR3 length: 16 residues. V was shortened by 4 bases and J by 1 base, with 14 bases between the two germline ends. The CDR3 bases are TGTGCCAGCAGTTCCCTGTTGGCGGGTTCCTACAATGAGCAGTTCTTC. Protein: CASSSLLAGSYNEQFF.